The source of this T cell receptor (beta chain) is a study of shared clonotypes between healthy human individuals (dated by TCRdb to the early 2020s). Regarding the complete study: Three men and two women, aged 18 to 49 years, made up the cohort. Leukapheresis yielded between about 0.85 and 10 billion PBMCs per donor. Blood TCR repertoires of about five healthy adults were deeply sequenced to estimate repertoire size and the extent of clonotype sharing between individuals. Libraries were prepared and TCR repertoires were sequenced by different laboratories using diverse techniques, in order to increase sequencing depth and limit assay-specific biases. Per donor, three plates each were used for CD4 naive and CD4 memory, two for CD8 naive, and one for CD8 memory. What the study reported, not specific to this receptor: Naive subsets generally had larger estimated clonotype richness than memory subsets did. The genetic and exposure-history diversity represented was limited by the small number of donors. Sharing across four donors was observed for about 5% of naive CD4, less than 4% of naive CD8, over 2% of memory CD4, and less than 0.45% of memory CD8 clonotypes. Clonotypes shared by all four sorted-subset donors showed higher generation probabilities than non-shared clonotypes. Even with the large sequencing depth, rarefaction of the sorted-subset datasets indicated that sequencing was incomplete. Pairwise subsampling led to the expectation that sequencing depth would affect the degree of clonotype sharing among donors. Sampling was limited to blood, and TCR repertoires in tissue likely differ from TCR repertoires in blood.

Donors were healthy HIV-negative adults with no recently reported acute infections or vaccinations. Every donor was a Caucasian adult residing in Nashville, Tennessee, USA. Magnetic negative selection was used to enrich CD4+ T cells, after which naive cells were positively selected on CD45RA and the negative fraction became the memory subset. After blood collection by leukapheresis, PBMCs were isolated using Ficoll-Histopaque density gradient centrifugation and then cryopreserved in the vapor phase of liquid nitrogen. Purity and quantity of every magnetically sorted T cell population were checked by analytical flow cytometry. From each sorted fraction, genomic DNA was isolated and quantified by UV absorbance on a Nanodrop 2000c. CDR1 is given as MGHRA and CDR2 as YSYEKL, both from the germline V gene. Including the terminal cysteine and phenylalanine, the CDR3 comprises 15 residues. The read is trimmed to its CDR3 DNA, 45 bases read in frame from base 1. V is cut back by 0 bases and J by 9 bases, with 7 bases in the junction unmatched.

Comments on this clone: Its recognized antigen is unknown. Per-base qualities were not stored, and no clone one base away is much larger.

Using the deep immunoSEQ assay, TCR CDR3 regions were amplified from genomic DNA by multiplex PCR. Genomic DNA extracted from each cell subset was distributed evenly over all wells of several immunoSEQ 96-well plates, and each plate served as one replicate. Each replicate PCR for sorted subsets received 200 ng genomic DNA, equal to about 29,000 T cell genomes. Purified libraries were measured with a Qubit 3.0 fluorometer, size-checked on a Bioanalyzer 2100, and measured again with the KAPA Library Quantification kit. Every immunoSEQ 96-well plate was sequenced on a separate single-read 150-cycle Illumina NextSeq 550 flow cell. Regarding the original processing steps: Because only junctional sequences without quality scores were contained in the immunoSEQ output, filtering matching that applied to full-length reads could not be performed. Sequences were annotated with PyIR, a Python wrapper for IgBLAST v1.9, using IMGT germline references to assign V/J genes and CDR3. Reads were filtered out if the reads had weak V/J assignments (E-value above 1e-6), no CDR3, stop codons, out-of-frame junctions, or ambiguous translated residues. V3J clonotypes were defined as sequences sharing the same inferred V gene, J gene, and CDR3 amino acid sequence. To compute the percentage overlap between repertoires, the number of shared unique clonotypes was divided by the size of the smaller repertoire. Three approaches were used to assess repertoire richness: RTK rarefaction, the Chao1 estimator, and Recon v2.1 estimates of unobserved clonotypes. For all TCRbeta clonotypes obtained by the gDNA method from a handful of donors, generation probabilities were computed with OLGA. Here the immuneACCESS table is served through TCRdb, limited to in-frame sequences with V and J called. Missing clones are a known gap in these copies; in checked studies unresolved V genes cover under half, and the rest lacks a known reason. The DNA was the basis for D and trimming; V, J and clone size are from that table. Across this sample there are fewer than 3 million clones, with 80% to 95% seen only once. Approximately 0.41% of the sample lies in the top ten.

This receptor was identified in a young man in good health. Some clones in this sample may be carry-over from other donors' samples. The chain couples TRBV4-1 to TRBJ2-1, with 8 junctional bases fitting TRBD2. The sample taken for sequencing was naive CD4+ T cells from PBMCs. The cell subset or site label, as the study defines it: CD45RA+ positively selected. The nucleotide sequence is given as TGCGCCAGCAGCCAAGAGGGACTAGATCGTGGTGAGCAGTTCTTC. This sequence encodes CASSQEGLDRGEQFF.